What follows are 6 T cell receptor beta chains derived from one specimen sequenced in a study of control samples from healthy donors and cancer patients. TCRdb's table, derived via immunoSEQ multiplex PCR, lists solely in-frame clones and lacks some. Of 150,000 to 200,000 clones detected, approximately 94% appear once; the ten largest clones hold 1.1% to 1.5%. The sequenced sample consisted of blood. The receptors stem from a woman aged 18-35 years in good health.

V gene TRBV27 combines with J gene TRBJ1-6, with a possible D match to TRBD1 (5 bases). Trimming left V 0 bases short and J 10 bases short, with 10 bases between. CDR3 length: 14 amino acids. Germline CDR1 is MNHEY and CDR2 is SMNVEV (reference sequence). CDR3: CASSLSPGTSPLHF. The CDR3 DNA reads as TGTGCCAGCAGTTTATCACCAGGGACCTCACCCCTCCACTTT.

The chain joins TRBV19 to TRBJ2-4, with 7 bases matching TRBD1. The CDR3 spans 16 residues. The ends lost 8 bases at V and 6 bases at J; junction bases unmatched: 16. Germline-derived CDR1 and CDR2 are LNHDA and SQIVND (reference sequence). This chain's CDR3 is CASSRLTGMSSNIQYF. The CDR3 DNA reads as TGTGCCAGTTCTAGGTTGACAGGGATGTCTTCAAACATTCAGTACTTC.

The V call is TRBV3-1 (or the pseudogene TRBV3-2), the J call TRBJ1-3, with D possibly TRBD1 on 5 matching bases. The CDR3 contains 15 residues. CDR1 and CDR2 (germline): LGHDT, YNNKEL (reference sequence). Trimming stripped 2 bases from V and 5 bases from J, with 13 bases between. CDR3 DNA: TGTGCCAGCAGCCAAAGGGCGGGGGGTAGAAACACCATATATTTT. Translated: CASSQRAGGRNTIYF.

The rearrangement joins TRBV4-2 to TRBJ2-1; 8 positions agree with TRBD1. CDR1 LGHNA and CDR2 YNFKEQ come from the germline V gene. Trimming cost V 3 bases and J 2 bases; bases outside gene matches: 12. The length of the CDR3 is 18 residues. The CDR3, as DNA: TGTGCCAGCAGCCATTACCAGGGGGCGGGGCTCGCCTACAATGAGCAGTTCTTC. The encoded protein is CASSHYQGAGLAYNEQFF.

V and J are TRBV9 and TRBJ1-6; 8 positions match TRBD1. The CDR3 runs to 15 residues. V shed 7 bases and J 0 bases; nucleotides not matched to a gene: 3. Looked up from germline, CDR1 is SGDLS and CDR2 is YYNGEE. This CDR3 is CASGDRGSYNSPLHF. The CDR3 DNA follows: TGTGCCAGCGGAGACAGGGGCTCCTATAATTCACCCCTCCACTTT.

The chain is built from TRBV7-2 and TRBJ1-2; D is perhaps TRBD1 (5 bases). Trimming removed 6 bases from V and 4 bases from J, with 12 bases in between. Germline lookup yields CDR1 SGHTA and CDR2 FQGNSA. This CDR3 spans 13 amino acids. The CDR3 bases are TGTGCCAGCAGTCTCATGGACATCTATGGCTACACCTTC. This translates into CASSLMDIYGYTF.